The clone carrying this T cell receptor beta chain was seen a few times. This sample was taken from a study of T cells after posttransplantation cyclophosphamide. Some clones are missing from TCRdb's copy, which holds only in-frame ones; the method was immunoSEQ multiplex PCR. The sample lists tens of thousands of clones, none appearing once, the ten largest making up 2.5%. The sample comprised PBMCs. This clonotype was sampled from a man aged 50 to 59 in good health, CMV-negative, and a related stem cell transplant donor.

The CDR3, as DNA: TGTGCCAGCAGCCAGGGTGTCTTGGATCCCTACGAGCAGTACTTC. Protein product: CASSQGVLDPYEQYF. The rearrangement joins TRBV7-9 to TRBJ2-5; D is possibly TRBD1 (5 bases). The J call could be wrong; TRBJ2-7 is a better fit for the DNA end. CDR3 length: 15 amino acids. Germline lookup yields CDR1 SEHNR and CDR2 FQNEAQ (reference sequence).